The 26 T cell receptor beta chains below all came from one sample that was sequenced in a study of shared clonotypes between healthy human individuals. TCRdb keeps only in-frame clones here, not all; method: immunoSEQ multiplex PCR. Of some 1.5 million clones in the sample, approximately 98% are singletons; the top ten hold about 0.45%. The sequenced sample consisted of naive CD4+ T cells sorted from blood. Subset of the sample: CD45RA+ positively selected. The receptors here all came from a man in his thirties or forties in good health.

V and J are TRBV11-2 and TRBJ2-5; D may be TRBD1 (5 bases). Germline values: CDR1 SGHAT, CDR2 FQNNGV. The CDR3 covers 14 residues. V was pared by 2 bases and J by 5 bases, with 12 bases between. The CDR3 loop reads CASSLRQGWETQYF. CDR3 bases: TGTGCCAGCAGCTTACGCCAGGGCTGGGAGACCCAGTACTTC.

Regarding this clone: Other DNA sequences in this specimen translate into the identical CDR3. The J gene is TRBJ2-1, the V gene TRBV5-1, with D hard to call. The CDR3 runs 14 residues. CDR1 is SGHRS, CDR2 YFSETQ, per germline. V was cut by 2 bases and J by 0 bases, with 6 bases left in between. For the CDR3, the DNA is TGCGCCAGCAGCTTCACGGGCTCCTACAATGAGCAGTTCTTC. Protein product: CASSFTGSYNEQFF.

This sequence joins TRBV15 and TRBJ1-2; tentatively, D is TRBD1 (5 bases). The CDR3 has 14 amino acids. V lost 2 bases to trimming and J lost 6 bases, with 13 bases between them. CDR1 and CDR2 (germline): LNHNV, YYDKDF (reference sequence). CDR3 nucleotide sequence: TGTGCCACCAGCAGAAACGACTACAGGAATGGCTACACCTTC. Protein sequence: CATSRNDYRNGYTF.

The V and J genes are TRBV9 and TRBJ2-1; TRBD2 agrees at 7 bases. This CDR3 region has 16 residues. Germline-derived CDR1 and CDR2 are SGDLS and YYNGEE. V was clipped by 0 bases and J by 9 bases; unmatched bases: 12. CDR3 loop: CASSVGGSGRAIEQFF. The CDR3 DNA sequence: TGTGCCAGCAGCGTAGGAGGATCTGGGAGGGCCATTGAGCAGTTCTTC.

The V gene is TRBV10-2, the J gene TRBJ2-1; D is unclear. Germline loops: CDR1 WSHSY, CDR2 SAAADI. Between the trimmed V and J ends, which lost 6 bases and 9 bases, there was a span of 9 bases. The CDR3 is 11 amino acids. The CDR3: CASSNVGEQFF. In nucleotides, the CDR3 is TGCGCCAGCAGCAATGTGGGTGAGCAGTTCTTC.

This sequence joins TRBV7-6 and TRBJ1-1; a weak D match, TRBD1 (5 bases). The CDR3 length is 13 residues. Germline V gene lookup returns CDR1 SGHVS and CDR2 FNYEAQ. With 2 bases removed from V and 8 bases from J, the gap between germline ends came to 12 bases. The CDR3 nucleotides read TGTGCCAGCAGCTTAAACCAGGCAGGGGAAGCTTTCTTT. Amino acid sequence: CASSLNQAGEAFF.

The chain combines TRBV28 with TRBJ1-4, with unresolved D. The CDR3 totals 15 residues. The germline V and J ends were trimmed by 3 bases and 6 bases, with 14 bases remaining between them. CDR1 is MDHEN, CDR2 SYDVKM, per germline. The chain's CDR3 is CASSFFKGSDEKLFF. DNA for the CDR3: TGTGCCAGCAGTTTTTTTAAGGGCTCCGATGAAAAACTGTTTTTT.

This chain uses TRBV7-9 with TRBJ2-1, with a possible D match to TRBD1 (6 bases). The germline gives CDR1 SEHNR, CDR2 FQNEAQ (reference sequence). The CDR3 sequence is 16 residues long. The germline V and J ends were trimmed by 5 bases and 4 bases, with 18 bases remaining between them. The CDR3 loop is CASSTIKGVLYNEQFF. Here the CDR3 DNA reads TGTGCCAGCAGCACCATCAAGGGGGTGTTATACAATGAGCAGTTCTTC.

V is TRBV11-2 and J is TRBJ1-1; the D gene is possibly TRBD1 (6 bases). This CDR3 region has 14 residues. Germline V lookup: CDR1 SGHAT, CDR2 FQNNGV. V was clipped by 5 bases and J by 0 bases, with 10 bases between them. This CDR3 is CASSKRGVNTEAFF. The CDR3, as DNA: TGTGCCAGCAGCAAAAGGGGGGTGAACACTGAAGCTTTCTTT.

The J gene is TRBJ1-4, the V gene TRBV27; D might be TRBD1 (6 bases). The V and J ends lost 8 bases and 7 bases respectively, with 11 bases between them. Looked up from germline, CDR1 is MNHEY and CDR2 is SMNVEV (reference sequence). This CDR3 comprises 12 residues. The CDR3: CASGWTAEKLFF. CDR3 coding DNA: TGTGCCAGCGGGTGGACAGCTGAAAAACTGTTTTTT. The whole variable domain, filled in from reference TRBV27 and TRBJ1-4, reads EAQVTQNPRYLITVTGKKLTVTCSQNMNHEYMSWYRQDPGLGLRQIYYSMNVEVTDKGDVPEGYKVSRKEKRNFPLILESPSPNQTSLYFCASGWTAEKLFFGSGTQLSVL.

This clone is a singleton in its sample. The chain joins TRBV27 to TRBJ2-2; D is unclear. There are 16 residues in the CDR3. Germline CDR1 MNHEY, CDR2 SMNVEV (reference sequence). The V end was cut by 7 bases, the J end by 6 bases, with 21 bases between. The CDR3 nucleotides are TGTGCCAGCAAGAGCCACGTATCAATCGCTTCCGGGGAGCTGTTTTTT. Its translation is CASKSHVSIASGELFF.

The chain recombines TRBV5-5 with TRBJ2-7; 9 bases align to TRBD1. Germline V gene lookup returns CDR1 SGHKS and CDR2 YYEKEE (reference sequence). The junction had 5 bases not matched to a gene; V was cut back by 4 bases and J by 0 bases. The CDR3 is 15 residues long. The CDR3 protein is CASSPRTGVSYEQYF. CDR3 coding DNA: TGTGCCAGCAGCCCGAGGACAGGGGTCTCCTACGAGCAGTACTTC.

The gene calls are TRBV28 and TRBJ2-4, with TRBD1 matching 9 bases. The CDR3 loop spans 14 amino acids. From germline, CDR1 is MDHEN and CDR2 SYDVKM. V was clipped by 4 bases and J by 8 bases; unmatched bases: 6. In nucleotides, the CDR3 is TGTGCCAGCAGTTCGGGGACAGGGATTGACATTCAGTACTTC. Its translation: CASSSGTGIDIQYF. Filled out from reference TRBV28 and TRBJ2-4, the complete variable domain reads DVKVTQSSRYLVKRTGEKVFLECVQDMDHENMFWYRQDPGLGLRLIYFSYDVKMKEKGDIPEGYSVSREKKERFSLILESASTNQTSMYLCASSSGTGIDIQYFGAGTRLSVL.

The CDR3 region is CASSSRDQPQHF. In DNA, the CDR3 is TGTGCCAGCAGCTCGAGGGATCAGCCCCAGCATTTT. V and J are TRBV7-9 and TRBJ1-5, with D uncertain. The germline V gene has CDR1 SEHNR and CDR2 FQNEAQ (reference sequence). Trimming removed 4 bases from V and 5 bases from J, with 6 bases in between. The CDR3 has 12 amino acids. Looking up the rest from reference TRBV7-9 and TRBJ1-5 gives the full variable domain: DTGVSQNPRHKITKRGQNVTFRCDPISEHNRLYWYRQTLGQGPEFLTYFQNEAQLEKSRLLSDRFSAERPKGSFSTLEIQRTEQGDSAMYLCASSSRDQPQHFGDGTRLSIL.

The rearrangement links TRBV5-4 to TRBJ2-7; TRBD2 is a possible D gene (5 bases). Germline assignment: CDR1 SGHNT and CDR2 YYREEE (reference sequence). V was shortened by 5 bases and J by 5 bases, with 14 bases between the two germline ends. The CDR3 has 13 residues. DNA for the CDR3: TGTGCCAGCAGTACGAGGGAGCGACACGAGCAGTACTTC. Translation gives CASSTRERHEQYF. The full variable domain, its missing parts supplied by reference TRBV5-4 and TRBJ2-7, is ETGVTQSPTHLIKTRGQQVTLRCSSQSGHNTVSWYQQALGQGPQFIFQYYREEENGRGNFPPRFSGLQFPNYSSELNVNALELDDSALYLCASSTRERHEQYFGPGTRLTVT.

This clone has just one count. The chain links TRBV18 to TRBJ2-1, with 10 nucleotides matching TRBD2. This CDR3 contains 15 residues. CDR1 and CDR2 (germline): KGHSH, LQKENI. V dropped 8 bases and J dropped 3; count of bases not matched to a gene: 7. CDR3 residues: CASRRTSGIYNEQFF. The CDR3, as DNA: TGTGCCAGCCGAAGGACTAGCGGAATCTACAATGAGCAGTTCTTC. Filled out from reference TRBV18 and TRBJ2-1, the complete variable domain reads NAGVMQNPRHLVRRRGQEARLRCSPMKGHSHVYWYRQLPEEGLKFMVYLQKENIIDESGMPKERFSAEFPKEGPSILRIQQVVRGDSAAYFCASRRTSGIYNEQFFGPGTRLTVL.

The chain joins TRBV28 to TRBJ1-2; no definite D call. The CDR3 covers 13 residues. Germline CDR1 and CDR2: MDHEN and SYDVKM. Deletions cut 2 bases from V and 8 bases from J, with 12 bases between. CDR3 DNA: TGTGCCAGCAGTTTAACTTCCGCCCGGGGCTACACCTTC. It is translated as CASSLTSARGYTF.

The V call is TRBV19, the J call TRBJ2-1; D remains unclear. The length of the CDR3 is 12 residues. V was cut by 4 bases and J by 3 bases, with 4 bases left in between. CDR1 and CDR2 (germline): LNHDA, SQIVND (reference sequence). The CDR3 reads CASSRNYNEQFF. The CDR3 nucleotides are TGTGCCAGTAGTAGGAACTACAATGAGCAGTTCTTC.

The J gene is TRBJ2-2, the V gene TRBV10-1; D perhaps matches TRBD1 (5 bases). The CDR3 is 13 amino acids. CDR1 and CDR2 from the germline V gene are WNHNN and SYGVQD (reference sequence). Deletions cut 4 bases from V and 5 bases from J, with 8 bases between. CDR3 DNA: TGCGCCAGCAGTGCACAGGCGACCGGGGAGCTGTTTTTT. Its translation: CASSAQATGELFF.

This clone appeared once. The CDR3: CAISESVTSSNNEQFF. The DNA for the CDR3 is TGTGCCATCAGTGAGTCGGTAACTAGCTCTAACAATGAGCAGTTCTTC. V and J are TRBV10-3 and TRBJ2-1; a possible D gene is TRBD2 (6 bases). Germline V CDR1 and CDR2: ENHRY, SYGVKD. The CDR3 contains 16 residues. V was shortened by 0 bases and J by 5 bases, with 14 bases between the two germline ends.

This sequence joins TRBV2 and TRBJ2-7; 10 bases line up with TRBD2. The CDR3 totals 11 residues. Germline V gene data show CDR1 as SNHLY and CDR2 as FYNNEI. The J segment lost 10 bases and the V segment lost 11 bases, leaving 8 bases of the junction unmatched. CDR3 nucleotide sequence: TGTGCCTGGGGGCTAGCGGGAGATCAGTACTTC. The encoded protein is CAWGLAGDQYF.

J is TRBJ2-1 and V is TRBV6-6; no firm D call. Trimming pared 6 bases from V and 7 bases from J, leaving 7 bases between. The CDR3 consists of 11 residues. The germline V gene encodes CDR1 MNHNY and CDR2 SVGAGI (reference sequence). The CDR3 loop reads CASSPLNEQFF. The CDR3, as DNA: TGTGCCAGCAGCCCCCTGAATGAGCAGTTCTTC.

To note about this clone: At the DNA level, this CDR3 is encoded by other sequences in the same sample as well. The chain couples TRBV11-2 to TRBJ1-3, with 7 bases identical to TRBD1. With 5 bases clipped from V and 4 bases from J, the junction kept 5 bases outside the gene matches. Germline loops: CDR1 SGHAT, CDR2 FQNNGV. This CDR3 contains 14 residues. The DNA of the CDR3 is TGTGCCAGCAGCCTTCAGGGGGGCGGAAACACCATATATTTT. Amino acids: CASSLQGGGNTIYF.

The rearrangement links TRBV5-1 to TRBJ2-5; TRBD1 matches 8 bases. V shed 4 bases and J 5 bases; nucleotides not matched to a gene: 4. This CDR3 contains 13 residues. The germline V gene encodes CDR1 SGHRS and CDR2 YFSETQ. DNA for the CDR3: TGCGCCAGCAGCCCTTACAGGGGGGAGACCCAGTACTTC. Protein: CASSPYRGETQYF.

V and J are TRBV25-1 and TRBJ2-6; unclear D gene. Trimming took 7 bases from V and 4 from J, leaving 5 bases between them. The CDR3 extends over 12 amino acids. The germline CDR1 and CDR2 sequences are MGHDK and SYGVNS. In DNA, the CDR3 is TGTGCCAGCACTAGGGGGGCCAACGTCCTGACTTTC. It codes for CASTRGANVLTF.

The chain carries TRBV5-1 and TRBJ2-3; possible D gene TRBD1, 7 bases. There are 16 residues in the CDR3. V lost 3 bases, J lost 0 bases, and 14 bases lay in between. Per germline, CDR1 SGHRS and CDR2 YFSETQ. The CDR3: CASSSLGGQSTDTQYF. The CDR3, as DNA: TGCGCCAGCAGCTCCTTGGGGGGACAGAGCACAGATACGCAGTATTTT.